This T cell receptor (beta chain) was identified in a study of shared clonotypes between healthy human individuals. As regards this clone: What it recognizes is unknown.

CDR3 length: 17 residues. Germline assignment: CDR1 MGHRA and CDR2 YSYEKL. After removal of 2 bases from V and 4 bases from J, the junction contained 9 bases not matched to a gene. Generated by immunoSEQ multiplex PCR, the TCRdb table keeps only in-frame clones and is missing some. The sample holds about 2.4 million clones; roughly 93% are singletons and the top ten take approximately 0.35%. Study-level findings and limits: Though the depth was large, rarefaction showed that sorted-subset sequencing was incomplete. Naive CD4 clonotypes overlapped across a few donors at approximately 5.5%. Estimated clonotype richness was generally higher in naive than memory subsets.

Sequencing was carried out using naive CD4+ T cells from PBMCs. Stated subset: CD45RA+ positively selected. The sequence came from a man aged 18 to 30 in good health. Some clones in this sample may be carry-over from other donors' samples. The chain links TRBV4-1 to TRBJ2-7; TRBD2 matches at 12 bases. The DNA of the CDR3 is TGCGCCAGCAGCCAAAAACTAGGGACTAGCGGGCCGTACGAGCAGTACTTC. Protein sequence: CASSQKLGTSGPYEQYF.